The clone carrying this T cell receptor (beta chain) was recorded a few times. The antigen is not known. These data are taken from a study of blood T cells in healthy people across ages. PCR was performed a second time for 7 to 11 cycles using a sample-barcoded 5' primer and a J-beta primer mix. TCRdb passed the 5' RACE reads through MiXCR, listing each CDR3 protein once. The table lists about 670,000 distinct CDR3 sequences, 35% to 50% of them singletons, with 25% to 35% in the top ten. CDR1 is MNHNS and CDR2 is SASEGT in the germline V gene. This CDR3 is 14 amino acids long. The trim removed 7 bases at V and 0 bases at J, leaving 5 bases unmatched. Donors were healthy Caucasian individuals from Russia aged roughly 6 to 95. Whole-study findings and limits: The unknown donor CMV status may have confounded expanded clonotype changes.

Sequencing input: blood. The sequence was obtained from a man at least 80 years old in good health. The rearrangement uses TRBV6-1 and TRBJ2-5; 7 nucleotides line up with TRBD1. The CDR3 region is CASNRRGYQETQYF. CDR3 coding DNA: TGTGCCAGCAACCGCAGGGGGTACCAAGAGACCCAGTACTTC.